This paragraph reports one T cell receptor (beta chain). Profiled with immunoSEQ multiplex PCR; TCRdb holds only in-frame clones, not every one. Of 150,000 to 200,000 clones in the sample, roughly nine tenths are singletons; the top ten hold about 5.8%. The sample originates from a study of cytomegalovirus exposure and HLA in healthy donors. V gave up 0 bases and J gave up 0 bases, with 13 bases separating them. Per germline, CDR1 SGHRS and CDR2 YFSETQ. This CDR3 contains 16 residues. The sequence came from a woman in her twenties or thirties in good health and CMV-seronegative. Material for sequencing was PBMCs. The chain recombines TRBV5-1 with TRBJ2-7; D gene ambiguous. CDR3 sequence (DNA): TGCGCCAGCAGCTTGGAGTTCGGTTTATCCTCCTACGAGCAGTACTTC. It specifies CASSLEFGLSSYEQYF.